The 28 T cell receptor beta chains below come from one sample, sequenced in a study of cytomegalovirus exposure and HLA in healthy donors. Both 60 Vbeta primers and 13 Jbeta primers went into the PCR. Only in-frame clones appear in the TCRdb table, and some are missing; sequencing was by immunoSEQ multiplex PCR. Among fewer than 250,000 clones, 80% were seen once, and the ten largest hold 1.1%. The sequencing sample was made of PBMCs. The receptors come from a woman aged 40 to 55 in good health and CMV-seronegative.

V gene TRBV7-2 combines with J gene TRBJ2-3, with D possibly TRBD2 on 7 matching bases. Germline V CDR1 and CDR2: SGHTA, FQGNSA. The CDR3 runs 13 residues. V gave up 8 bases and J gave up 6 bases, with 15 bases separating them. The CDR3 loop is CASSLGGADTQYF. CDR3 sequence (DNA): TGTGCCAGCTCCCTGGGGGGGGCTGATACGCAGTATTTT.

The chain combines TRBV11-2 with TRBJ2-7; weak D call: TRBD2 (5 bases). Germline CDR1 is SGHAT and CDR2 is FQNNGV. Trimming shortened V by 5 bases and J by 11 bases, and 25 bases separated the two germline ends. The CDR3 runs 15 residues. CDR3 bases: TGTGCCAGCAGCCCCAGGAACTGGGGTTTGTCGGGGAAGTACTTC. Its protein is CASSPRNWGLSGKYF.

This clone was recorded once. The gene calls are TRBV7-7 and TRBJ2-5, with TRBD1 identical over 8 bases. Germline-derived CDR1 and CDR2 are SSHAT and FNYEAQ (reference sequence). CDR3 length equals 14 residues. Losses at the gene ends were 2 bases for V and 7 bases for J; bases not matched to a gene: 6. Written as DNA, the CDR3 is TGTGCCAGCAGCTTAAGAACAGGGGGTACGACCCAGTACTTC. This gives the protein CASSLRTGGTTQYF.

The chain has TRBV30 and TRBJ1-5, with a weak D call TRBD1 (5 bases). CDR1 is GTSNPN and CDR2 is SVGIG in the germline V gene (reference sequence). Trimming left V 3 bases short and J 5 bases short, with 11 bases between. There are 13 residues in the CDR3. CDR3 sequence (DNA): TGTGCCTGGAGAGACAGTTCCTATCAGCCCCAGCATTTT. Translation gives CAWRDSSYQPQHF.

The V gene is TRBV30, the J gene TRBJ1-3, with D possibly matching TRBD1 (5 bases). There are 13 residues in the CDR3. Germline-derived CDR1 and CDR2 are GTSNPN and SVGIG (reference sequence). V was trimmed by 5 bases and J by 3 bases, leaving 11 bases between them. CDR3 coding DNA: TGTGCCTGGGCCATAGGGGTTGGAAACACCATATATTTT. Its protein product is CAWAIGVGNTIYF.

The CDR3: CASSLSGGSGNTIYF. CDR3 in DNA: TGTGCCAGCAGCTTGAGCGGGGGATCTGGAAACACCATATATTTT. This sequence joins TRBV5-4 and TRBJ1-3, with TRBD1 as a possible D gene (5 bases). The germline gives CDR1 SGHNT, CDR2 YYREEE (reference sequence). CDR3 length equals 15 residues. V lost 1 base, J lost 1 base, and 9 bases lay in between.

The V gene is TRBV5-4, the J gene TRBJ1-1; D ambiguous. Germline CDR1 and CDR2: SGHNT and YYREEE (reference sequence). The CDR3 is made up of 13 amino acids. Trimming cost V 1 base and J 0 bases, with 4 bases left between them. CDR3 nucleotides: TGTGCCAGCAGCTTGTTCATGAACACTGAAGCTTTCTTT. This codes for CASSLFMNTEAFF.

The chain links TRBV9 to TRBJ2-3, with D tentatively TRBD2 (7 bases). Deletions cut 3 bases from V and 2 bases from J, with 13 bases between. The CDR3 totals 15 residues. Germline CDR1 SGDLS, CDR2 YYNGEE. CDR3 coding DNA: TGTGCCAGCAGCGATGGGGGGGCAGACACAGATACGCAGTATTTT. Amino acid sequence: CASSDGGADTDTQYF.

The chain recombines TRBV7-2 with TRBJ2-7; the D gene is possibly TRBD2 (7 bases). Germline values: CDR1 SGHTA, CDR2 FQGNSA. The CDR3 is 15 amino acids. Trimming left V 5 bases short and J 6 bases short, with 20 bases between. The CDR3 sequence: CASSGQTGLDREQYF. Written as DNA, the CDR3 is TGTGCCAGCAGCGGACAGACTGGACTAGATCGCGAGCAGTACTTC.

The genes are TRBV6-1 and TRBJ2-1; 14 nucleotides match TRBD2. Trimming cost V 3 bases and J 2 bases; bases outside gene matches: 3. Germline lookup yields CDR1 MNHNS and CDR2 SASEGT. The CDR3 contains 17 residues. The CDR3, as DNA: TGTGCCAGCAGTGACCCGACTAGCGGGAGGGCCTACAATGAGCAGTTCTTC. Translating gives CASSDPTSGRAYNEQFF.

The gene calls are TRBV5-1 and TRBJ2-1; a weak D match, TRBD2 (6 bases). The V gene lost 0 bases and the J gene lost 1 base, with 14 bases spanning the gap. The CDR3 consists of 17 residues. Germline V gene sequence: CDR1 SGHRS, CDR2 YFSETQ. The CDR3 nucleotides are TGCGCCAGCAGCTTGGATGGAGCGGGCCAATCCTACAATGAGCAGTTCTTC. It encodes CASSLDGAGQSYNEQFF. Looking up the rest from reference TRBV5-1 and TRBJ2-1 gives the full variable domain: KAGVTQTPRYLIKTRGQQVTLSCSPISGHRSVSWYQQTPGQGLQFLFEYFSETQRNKGNFPGRFSGRQFSNSRSEMNVSTLELGDSALYLCASSLDGAGQSYNEQFFGPGTRLTVL.

The chain employs TRBV7-6 and TRBJ1-1, with 9 positions matching TRBD1. The V segment lost 6 bases and the J segment 5 bases; nucleotides outside the gene matches: 4. This CDR3 spans 13 amino acids. The germline gives CDR1 SGHVS, CDR2 FNYEAQ. This CDR3 reads CASRMDRGTEAFF. For the CDR3, the DNA is TGTGCCAGCAGGATGGACAGGGGAACTGAAGCTTTCTTT.

This clone has only a few counts. The genes are TRBV5-6 and TRBJ2-1; a possible D gene is TRBD2 (5 bases). From germline, CDR1 is SGHDT and CDR2 YYEEEE. This CDR3 spans 14 amino acids. V lost 4 bases, J lost 10 bases, and 18 bases lay in between. The CDR3 bases are TGTGCCAGCAGCCCCTATAAACTAGTAAGAGAGCAGTTCTTC. Translated: CASSPYKLVREQFF.

The chain is built from TRBV6-1 and TRBJ2-3; 7 bases map to TRBD1. The CDR3 is made up of 14 amino acids. CDR1 and CDR2 (germline): MNHNS, SASEGT. V was clipped by 6 bases and J by 1 base; unmatched bases: 4. The CDR3 sequence is CASSTDRGTDTQYF. The CDR3 bases are TGTGCCAGCAGCACCGACAGGGGCACAGATACGCAGTATTTT.

The chain employs TRBV30 and TRBJ1-1; 8 bases map to TRBD1. Germline CDR1 GTSNPN, CDR2 SVGIG (reference sequence). The V segment lost 2 bases and the J segment 3 bases; nucleotides outside the gene matches: 2. The CDR3 totals 13 residues. CDR3 sequence reads: CAWSTDRDTEAFF. The DNA of the CDR3 is TGTGCCTGGAGTACGGACAGGGACACTGAAGCTTTCTTT.

The V and J genes are TRBV4-3 and TRBJ1-2; 7 bases line up with TRBD1. The germline V gene has CDR1 LGHNA and CDR2 YSLEER. The CDR3 length is 13 residues. The V gene end was trimmed by 3 bases and the J gene end by 4 bases; junction bases not matched to a gene: 2. For the CDR3, the DNA is TGCGCCAGCAGCCAGAGGGACAGCTATGGCTACACCTTC. Protein product: CASSQRDSYGYTF.

The rearrangement uses TRBV5-4 and TRBJ1-1, with 11 bases lining up with TRBD1. Unmatched junction bases numbered 2, after V lost 3 bases and J lost 4 bases. This CDR3 region has 14 residues. Per the germline V gene, CDR1 is SGHNT and CDR2 is YYREEE (reference sequence). CDR3 bases: TGTGCCAGCAGCTCCGGGACAGGGGGCACTGAAGCTTTCTTT. As protein: CASSSGTGGTEAFF.

V is TRBV4-1 and J is TRBJ2-7; D may be TRBD2 (5 bases). The CDR3 is 16 amino acids. Germline V CDR1 and CDR2: MGHRA, YSYEKL. V was pared by 0 bases and J by 3 bases, with 15 bases between. CDR3 region: CASSQDVRTGIYEQYF. In DNA form, the CDR3 reads TGCGCCAGCAGCCAAGATGTCCGGACCGGGATCTACGAGCAGTACTTC.

The chain joins TRBV30 to TRBJ1-1; D may be TRBD1 (5 bases). The V gene lost 3 bases and the J gene lost 3 bases, with 14 bases spanning the gap. CDR3 length equals 14 residues. Germline CDR1 GTSNPN, CDR2 SVGIG (reference sequence). This CDR3 reads CAWSMTRADTEAFF. The CDR3 region has the DNA TGTGCCTGGAGCATGACCAGGGCGGACACTGAAGCTTTCTTT.

The V and J genes are TRBV27 and TRBJ1-2; no firm D call. V lost 0 bases and J 4 bases, leaving 9 bases between the germline ends. Germline V gives CDR1 MNHEY, CDR2 SMNVEV (reference sequence). This CDR3 spans 14 amino acids. CDR3 sequence reads: CASSLSRIGYGYTF. Written as DNA, the CDR3 is TGTGCCAGCAGTTTATCGCGGATCGGCTATGGCTACACCTTC.

This chain uses TRBV28 with TRBJ2-7, with 9 positions matching TRBD1. CDR3 size: 15 residues. Germline V gives CDR1 MDHEN, CDR2 SYDVKM. V gave up 5 bases and J gave up 5 bases; unmatched junction bases: 10. This CDR3 reads CASSPPGTGRDEQYV. For the CDR3, the DNA is TGTGCCAGCAGTCCACCTGGGACAGGGAGGGACGAGCAGTACGTC.

The chain joins TRBV7-2 to TRBJ2-5; 7 nucleotides line up with TRBD1. J was trimmed by 1 base and V by 2 bases; bases with no gene match: 7. CDR3 length: 16 residues. CDR1 and CDR2 from the germline V gene are SGHTA and FQGNSA. DNA of the CDR3: TGTGCCAGCAGCTTAAGTACGGGACAGACCCAAGAGACCCAGTACTTC. Translation: CASSLSTGQTQETQYF.

The chain combines TRBV14 with TRBJ2-1; 9 nucleotides align to TRBD2. Germline values: CDR1 SGHDN, CDR2 FVKESK. The length of the CDR3 is 15 residues. The V segment lost 0 bases and the J segment 16 bases; nucleotides outside the gene matches: 13. CDR3 sequence reads: CASSQDPPTLAGAFF. The CDR3 DNA reads TGTGCCAGCAGCCAAGATCCCCCCACATTAGCGGGAGCCTTCTTC. Looking up the rest from reference TRBV14 and TRBJ2-1 gives the full variable domain: EAGVTQFPSHSVIEKGQTVTLRCDPISGHDNLYWYRRVMGKEIKFLLHFVKESKQDESGMPNNRFLAERTGGTYSTLKVQPAELEDSGVYFCASSQDPPTLAGAFFGPGTRLTVL.

The chain combines TRBV5-4 with TRBJ2-3, with D perhaps TRBD2 (5 bases). Germline lookup yields CDR1 SGHNT and CDR2 YYREEE (reference sequence). The V and J ends lost 4 bases and 1 base respectively, with 13 bases between them. The CDR3 contains 15 residues. This chain's CDR3 is CASSRRGARTDTQYF. CDR3 coding DNA: TGTGCCAGCAGCCGCCGGGGAGCTCGCACAGATACGCAGTATTTT.

This clone was seen only a few times. The rearrangement links TRBV11-2 to TRBJ2-2; D uncertain. V was clipped by 1 base and J by 3 bases, with 6 bases between them. There are 14 residues in the CDR3. Germline V gene data show CDR1 as SGHAT and CDR2 as FQNNGV. The CDR3 spells CASSLGAYTGELFF. CDR3 nucleotides: TGTGCCAGCAGCTTAGGGGCATACACCGGGGAGCTGTTTTTT. Combining the CDR3 with reference TRBV11-2 and TRBJ2-2 gives the whole variable domain EAGVAQSPRYKIIEKRQSVAFWCNPISGHATLYWYQQILGQGPKLLIQFQNNGVVDDSQLPKDRFSAERLKGVDSTLKIQPAKLEDSAVYLCASSLGAYTGELFFGEGSRLTVL.

The CDR3 region has the DNA TGTGCCAGCAGCTTTTATGGGAGGGCGATTGGAGATACGCAGTATTTT. Its translation is CASSFYGRAIGDTQYF. The chain carries TRBV5-8 and TRBJ2-3; 7 bases match TRBD2. Germline loops: CDR1 SGHTS, CDR2 YDEGEE. The CDR3 extends over 16 amino acids. Germline trimming cut 2 bases from V and 5 bases from J; bases unmatched to any gene: 11.

The sample holds one count of this clone. The chain uses TRBV19 and TRBJ2-1, with D unresolved. The CDR3 totals 16 residues. Trimming pared 6 bases from V and 6 bases from J, leaving 21 bases between. CDR1 LNHDA and CDR2 SQIVND come from the germline V gene (reference sequence). CDR3 sequence (DNA): TGTGCCAGTAGCCTTCTGGGTCTCGGGTTCTCCAATGAGCAGTTCTTC. Translation: CASSLLGLGFSNEQFF. The complete variable domain, with remaining parts taken from reference TRBV19 and TRBJ2-1, reads DGGITQSPKYLFRKEGQNVTLSCEQNLNHDAMYWYRQDPGQGLRLIYYSQIVNDFQKGDIAEGYSVSREKKESFPLTVTSAQKNPTAFYLCASSLLGLGFSNEQFFGPGTRLTVL.

This clone was found a few times. This chain connects TRBV7-2 to TRBJ2-3, with D unclear. In germline, CDR1 is SGHTA, CDR2 FQGNSA. CDR3 length: 11 amino acids. V was cut by 6 bases and J by 4 bases, with 5 bases left in between. The CDR3 DNA is TGTGCCAGCAGTTCGGCAGATACGCAGTATTTT. It translates to CASSSADTQYF.